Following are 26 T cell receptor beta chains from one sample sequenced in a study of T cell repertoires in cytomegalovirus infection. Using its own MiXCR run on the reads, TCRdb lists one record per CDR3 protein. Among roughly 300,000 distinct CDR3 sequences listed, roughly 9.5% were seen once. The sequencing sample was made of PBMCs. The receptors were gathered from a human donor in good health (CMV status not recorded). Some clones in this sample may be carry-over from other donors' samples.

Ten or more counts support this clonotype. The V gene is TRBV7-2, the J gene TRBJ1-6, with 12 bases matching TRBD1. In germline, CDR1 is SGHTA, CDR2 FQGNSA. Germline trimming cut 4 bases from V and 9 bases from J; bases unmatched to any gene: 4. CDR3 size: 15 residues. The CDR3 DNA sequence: TGTGCCAGCAGCTCGGGACAGGGGGCGGGTTCACCCCTCCACTTT. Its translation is CASSSGQGAGSPLHF.

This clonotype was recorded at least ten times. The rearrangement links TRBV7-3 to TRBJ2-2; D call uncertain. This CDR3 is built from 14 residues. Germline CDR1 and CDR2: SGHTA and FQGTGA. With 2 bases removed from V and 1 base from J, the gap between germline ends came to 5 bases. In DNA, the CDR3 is TGTGCCAGCAGCTTATCGGGGAACACCGGGGAGCTGTTTTTT. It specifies CASSLSGNTGELFF. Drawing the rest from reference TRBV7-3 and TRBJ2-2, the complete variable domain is GAGVSQTPSNKVTEKGKYVELRCDPISGHTALYWYRQSLGQGPEFLIYFQGTGAADDSGLPNDRFFAVRPEGSVSTLKIQRTERGDSAVYLCASSLSGNTGELFFGEGSRLTVL.

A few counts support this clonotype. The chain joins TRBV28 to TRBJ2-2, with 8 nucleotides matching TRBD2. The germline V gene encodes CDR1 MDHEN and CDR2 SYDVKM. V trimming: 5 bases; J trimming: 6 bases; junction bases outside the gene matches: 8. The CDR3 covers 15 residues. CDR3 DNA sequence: TGTGCCAGCAGTCCCGCGGGACTAGAGGCCGGGGAGCTGTTTTTT. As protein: CASSPAGLEAGELFF.

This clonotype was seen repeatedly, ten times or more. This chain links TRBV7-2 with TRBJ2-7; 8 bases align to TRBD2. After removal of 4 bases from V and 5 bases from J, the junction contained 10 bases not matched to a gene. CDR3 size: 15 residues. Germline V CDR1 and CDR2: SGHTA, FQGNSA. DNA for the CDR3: TGTGCCAGCAGCTATAATGGAGTAGCGGGACACGAGCAGTACTTC. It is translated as CASSYNGVAGHEQYF.

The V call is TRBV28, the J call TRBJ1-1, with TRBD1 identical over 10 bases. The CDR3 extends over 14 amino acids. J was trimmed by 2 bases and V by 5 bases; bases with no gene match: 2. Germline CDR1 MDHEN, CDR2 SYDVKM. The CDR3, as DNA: TGTGCCAGCAGTGGACAGGGGGAAAACACTGAAGCTTTCTTT. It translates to CASSGQGENTEAFF.

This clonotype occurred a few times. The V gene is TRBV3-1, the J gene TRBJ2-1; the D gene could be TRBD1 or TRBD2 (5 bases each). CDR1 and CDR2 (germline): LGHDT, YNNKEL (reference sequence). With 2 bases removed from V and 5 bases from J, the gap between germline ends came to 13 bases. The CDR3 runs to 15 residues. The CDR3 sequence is CASSQFRGRDNEQFF. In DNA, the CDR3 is TGTGCCAGCAGCCAATTCCGGGGACGGGACAATGAGCAGTTCTTC.

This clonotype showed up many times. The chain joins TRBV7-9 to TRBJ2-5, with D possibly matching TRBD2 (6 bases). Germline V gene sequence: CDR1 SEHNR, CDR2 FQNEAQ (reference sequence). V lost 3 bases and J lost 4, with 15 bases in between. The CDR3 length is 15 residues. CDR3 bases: TGTGCCAGCAGCTTCACGCGGGGCCCTATAGAGACCCAGTACTTC. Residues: CASSFTRGPIETQYF.

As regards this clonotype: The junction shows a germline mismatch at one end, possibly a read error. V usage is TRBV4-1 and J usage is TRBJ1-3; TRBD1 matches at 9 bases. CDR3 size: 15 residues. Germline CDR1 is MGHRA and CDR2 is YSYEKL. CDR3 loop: CASSQQQGARNTIYF. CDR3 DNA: TGTGCCAGCAGCCAACAACAGGGGGCTAGAAACACCATATATTTT.

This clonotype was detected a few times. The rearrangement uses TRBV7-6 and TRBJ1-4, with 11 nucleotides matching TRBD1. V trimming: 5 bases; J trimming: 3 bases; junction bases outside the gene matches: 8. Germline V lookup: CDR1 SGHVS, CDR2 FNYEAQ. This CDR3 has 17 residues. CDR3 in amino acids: CASSKNGGQGANEKLFF. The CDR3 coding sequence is TGTGCCAGCAGCAAAAATGGGGGACAGGGGGCTAATGAAAAACTGTTTTTT.

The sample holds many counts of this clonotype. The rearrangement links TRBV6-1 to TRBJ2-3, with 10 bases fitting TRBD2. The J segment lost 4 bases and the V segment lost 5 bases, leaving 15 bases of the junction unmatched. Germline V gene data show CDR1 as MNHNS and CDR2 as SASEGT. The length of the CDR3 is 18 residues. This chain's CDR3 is CASSFLLRLAGVADTQYF. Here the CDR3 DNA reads TGTGCCAGCAGTTTTCTCCTCCGCCTAGCGGGAGTGGCAGATACGCAGTATTTT.

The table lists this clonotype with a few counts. CDR3 bases: TGTGCCAGCAGCCCACGCCCTAGCAACAATGAGCAGTTCTTC. Its translation is CASSPRPSNNEQFF. The V and J genes are TRBV5-4 and TRBJ2-1, with a possible D match to TRBD2 (5 bases). From germline, CDR1 is SGHNT and CDR2 YYREEE (reference sequence). CDR3 length: 14 residues. V lost 4 bases and J 5 bases, leaving 13 bases between the germline ends.

DNA of the CDR3: TGCGCCAGCAGCCAAGAACCTAGCGGGCCCTCGGTCGGGGAGCTGTTTTTT. Translated, it gives CASSQEPSGPSVGELFF. This sequence joins TRBV4-1 and TRBJ2-2, with 8 nucleotides matching TRBD2. CDR1 and CDR2 (germline): MGHRA, YSYEKL. The length of the CDR3 is 17 residues. Germline trimming cut 0 bases from V and 7 bases from J; bases unmatched to any gene: 10.

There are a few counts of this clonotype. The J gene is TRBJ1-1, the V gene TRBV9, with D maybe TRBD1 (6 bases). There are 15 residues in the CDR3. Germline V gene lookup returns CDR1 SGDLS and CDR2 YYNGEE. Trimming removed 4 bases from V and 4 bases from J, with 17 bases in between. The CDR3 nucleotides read TGTGCCAGCAGCTCCGGTGCGGGGGGGGCCACTGAAGCTTTCTTT. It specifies CASSSGAGGATEAFF.

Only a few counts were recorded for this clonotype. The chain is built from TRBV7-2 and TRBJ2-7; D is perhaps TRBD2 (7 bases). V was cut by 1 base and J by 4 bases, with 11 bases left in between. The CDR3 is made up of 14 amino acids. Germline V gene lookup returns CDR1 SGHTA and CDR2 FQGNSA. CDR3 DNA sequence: TGTGCCAGCAGCTTAGATGCGGGGGCTTACGAGCAGTACTTC. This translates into CASSLDAGAYEQYF.

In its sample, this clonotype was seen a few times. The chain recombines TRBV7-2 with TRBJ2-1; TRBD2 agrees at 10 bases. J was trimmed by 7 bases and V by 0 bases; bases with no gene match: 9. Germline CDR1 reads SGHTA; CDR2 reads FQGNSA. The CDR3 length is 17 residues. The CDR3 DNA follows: TGTGCCAGCAGCTTAGCGGGCAGCGGGGGGGCTATGAATGAGCAGTTCTTC. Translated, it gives CASSLAGSGGAMNEQFF. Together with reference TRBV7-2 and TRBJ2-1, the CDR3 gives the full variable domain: GAGVSQSPSNKVTEKGKDVELRCDPISGHTALYWYRQSLGQGLEFLIYFQGNSAPDKSGLPSDRFSAERTGGSVSTLTIQRTQQEDSAVYLCASSLAGSGGAMNEQFFGPGTRLTVL.

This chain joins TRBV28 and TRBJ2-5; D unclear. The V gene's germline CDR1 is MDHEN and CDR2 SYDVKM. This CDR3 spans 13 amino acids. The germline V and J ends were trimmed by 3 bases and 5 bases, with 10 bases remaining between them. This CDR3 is CASSFVGYETQYF. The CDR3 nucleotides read TGTGCCAGCAGTTTCGTAGGGTACGAGACCCAGTACTTC. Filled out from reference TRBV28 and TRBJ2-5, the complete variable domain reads DVKVTQSSRYLVKRTGEKVFLECVQDMDHENMFWYRQDPGLGLRLIYFSYDVKMKEKGDIPEGYSVSREKKERFSLILESASTNQTSMYLCASSFVGYETQYFGPGTRLLVL.

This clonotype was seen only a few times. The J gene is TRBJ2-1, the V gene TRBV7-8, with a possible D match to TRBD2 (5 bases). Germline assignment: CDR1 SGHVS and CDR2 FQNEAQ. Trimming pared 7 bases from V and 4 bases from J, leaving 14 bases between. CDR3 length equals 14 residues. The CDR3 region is CASNRGGDYNEQFF. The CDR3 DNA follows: TGTGCCAGCAATCGAGGAGGTGATTACAATGAGCAGTTCTTC.

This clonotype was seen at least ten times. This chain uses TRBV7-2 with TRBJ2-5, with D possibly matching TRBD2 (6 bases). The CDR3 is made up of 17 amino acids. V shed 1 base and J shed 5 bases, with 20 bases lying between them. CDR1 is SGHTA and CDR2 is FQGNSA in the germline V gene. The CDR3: CASSLGWVAGQRETQYF. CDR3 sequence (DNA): TGTGCCAGCAGCTTAGGGTGGGTGGCGGGGCAAAGGGAGACCCAGTACTTC.

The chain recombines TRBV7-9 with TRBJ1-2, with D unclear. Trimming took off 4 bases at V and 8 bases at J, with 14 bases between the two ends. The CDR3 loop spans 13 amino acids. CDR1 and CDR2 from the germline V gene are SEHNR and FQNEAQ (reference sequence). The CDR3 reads CASSSRTAGGYTF. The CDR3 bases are TGTGCCAGCAGCTCACGGACGGCGGGAGGCTACACCTTC.

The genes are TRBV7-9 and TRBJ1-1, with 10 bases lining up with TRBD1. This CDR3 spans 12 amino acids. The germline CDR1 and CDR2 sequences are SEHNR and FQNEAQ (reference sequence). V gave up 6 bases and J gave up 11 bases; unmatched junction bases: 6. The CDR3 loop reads CASSRGTGVAFF. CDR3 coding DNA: TGTGCCAGCAGTCGCGGGACAGGGGTCGCTTTCTTT. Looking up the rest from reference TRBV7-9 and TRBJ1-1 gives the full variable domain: DTGVSQNPRHKITKRGQNVTFRCDPISEHNRLYWYRQTLGQGPEFLTYFQNEAQLEKSRLLSDRFSAERPKGSFSTLEIQRTEQGDSAMYLCASSRGTGVAFFGQGTRLTVV.

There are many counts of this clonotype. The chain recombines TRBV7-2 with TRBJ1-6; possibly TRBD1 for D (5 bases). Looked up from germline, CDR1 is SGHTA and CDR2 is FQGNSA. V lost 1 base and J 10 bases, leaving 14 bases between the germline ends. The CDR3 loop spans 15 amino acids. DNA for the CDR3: TGTGCCAGCAGCTTAGTCGGGACCGCGCGGTCACCCCTCCACTTT. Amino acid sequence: CASSLVGTARSPLHF.

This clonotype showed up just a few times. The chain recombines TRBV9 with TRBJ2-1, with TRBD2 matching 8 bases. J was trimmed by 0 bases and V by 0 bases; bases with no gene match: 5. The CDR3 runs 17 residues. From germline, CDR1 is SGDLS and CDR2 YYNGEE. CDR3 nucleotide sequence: TGTGCCAGCAGCGTAGCGGGGGGGAGAAGCTCCTACAATGAGCAGTTCTTC. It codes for CASSVAGGRSSYNEQFF.

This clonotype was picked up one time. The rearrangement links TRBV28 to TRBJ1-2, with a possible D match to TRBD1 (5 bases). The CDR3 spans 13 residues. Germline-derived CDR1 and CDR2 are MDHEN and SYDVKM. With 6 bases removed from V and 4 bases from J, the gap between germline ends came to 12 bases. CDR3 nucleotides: TGTGCCAGCAGAACCGGGACGTCCTATGGCTACACCTTC. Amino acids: CASRTGTSYGYTF.

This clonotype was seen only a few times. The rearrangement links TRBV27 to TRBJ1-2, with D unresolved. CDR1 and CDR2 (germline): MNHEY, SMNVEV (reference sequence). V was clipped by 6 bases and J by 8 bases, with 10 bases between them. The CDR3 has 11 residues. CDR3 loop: CASSPSEGYTF. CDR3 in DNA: TGTGCCAGCAGCCCCAGTGAGGGCTACACCTTC.

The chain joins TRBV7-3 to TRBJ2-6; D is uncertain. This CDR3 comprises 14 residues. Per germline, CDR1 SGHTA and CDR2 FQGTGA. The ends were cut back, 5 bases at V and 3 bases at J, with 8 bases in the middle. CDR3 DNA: TGTGCCAGCAGCCCCCGACTTGGGGCCAACGTCCTGACTTTC. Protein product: CASSPRLGANVLTF.

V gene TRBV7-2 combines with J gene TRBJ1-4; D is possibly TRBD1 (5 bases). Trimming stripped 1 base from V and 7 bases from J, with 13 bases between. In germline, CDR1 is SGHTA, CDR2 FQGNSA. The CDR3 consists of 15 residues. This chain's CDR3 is CASSLEGRDGEKLFF. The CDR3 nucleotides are TGTGCCAGCAGCTTAGAAGGCAGGGATGGTGAAAAACTGTTTTTT.